The following is a T cell receptor (beta chain) sequence with its context. This sample stems from a study of blood T cell repertoires in COVID-19. V shed 3 bases and J 4 bases; nucleotides not matched to a gene: 2. The CDR3 runs to 14 residues. Germline V gives CDR1 MNHNS, CDR2 SASEGT. Some clones are missing from TCRdb's copy, which holds only in-frame ones; the method was immunoSEQ multiplex PCR. Of about 300,000 clones in the sample, around nine tenths were seen once. This clonotype was obtained from a man between 40 and 49 years old with acute or convalescent COVID-19. Sequencing was done on a sample of peripheral blood. The chain combines TRBV6-1 with TRBJ2-2; TRBD1 aligns across 7 bases. The CDR3 bases are TGTGCCAGCAGTGAGACAGGGTTCACCGGGGAGCTGTTTTTT. Its translation is CASSETGFTGELFF.